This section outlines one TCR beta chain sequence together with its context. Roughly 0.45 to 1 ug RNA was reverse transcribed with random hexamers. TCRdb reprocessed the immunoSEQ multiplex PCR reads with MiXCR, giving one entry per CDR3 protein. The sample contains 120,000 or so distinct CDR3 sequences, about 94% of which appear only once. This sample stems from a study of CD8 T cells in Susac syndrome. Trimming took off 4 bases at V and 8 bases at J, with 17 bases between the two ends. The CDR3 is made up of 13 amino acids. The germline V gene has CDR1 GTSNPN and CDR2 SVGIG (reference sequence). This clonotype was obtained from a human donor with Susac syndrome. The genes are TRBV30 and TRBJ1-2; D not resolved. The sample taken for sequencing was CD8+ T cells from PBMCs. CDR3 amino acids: CAWTKGLYEGYTF. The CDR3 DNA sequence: TGTGCCTGGACCAAAGGGTTGTATGAGGGCTACACCTTC. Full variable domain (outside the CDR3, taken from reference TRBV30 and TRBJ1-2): SQTIHQWPATLVQPVGSPLSLECTVEGTSNPNLYWYRQAAGRGLQLLFYSVGIGQISSEVPQNLSASRPQDRQFILSSKKLLLSDSGFYLCAWTKGLYEGYTFGSGTRLTVV.